This is a list of T cell receptor beta chains from one sample in a study of identical twins. A single record per CDR3 protein comes from TCRdb applying MiXCR to the 5' RACE reads. The sample holds 280,000 or so distinct CDR3 sequences, under 9.5% seen once. These data were likewise used in another study, on yellow fever vaccine responses in identical twins.

The material sequenced was memory (CD45RO+) T cells sorted from blood. Receptor source: a woman younger than 30 in good health. The CDR3 runs from the conserved cysteine through the conserved F or W. A D gene is named only where the DNA matches it firmly. Clone size, where shown, is once, few, many, or a class for clones that have expanded.

j_call	d_call	clone_size	v_call	cdr3_nt	cdr3_aa
TRBJ2-7	TRBD2	few	TRBV20-1	TGCAGTGCCACAGGGACTAGCGGGAGTCGGTACGAGCAGTACTTC	CSATGTSGSRYEQYF
TRBJ1-2	NA	NA	TRBV11-2	TGTGCCAGCAGCTCATACCGTAACAGGGACGGCTACACCTTC	CASSSYRNRDGYTF
TRBJ2-7	NA	NA	TRBV2	TGTGCCAGCAGTGTCGTCAGATACACCTACGAGCAGTACTTC	CASSVVRYTYEQYF
TRBJ2-3	TRBD2	many	TRBV3-1	TGTGCCAGCAGCCAAGGACTAGCGGGGGTAGATACGCAGTATTTT	CASSQGLAGVDTQYF
TRBJ2-3	NA	many	TRBV5-4	TGTGCCAGCAGCTGGGAGACTAGTAGTGATACGCAGTATTTT	CASSWETSSDTQYF
TRBJ1-1	NA	many	TRBV4-2	TGTGCCAGCAGCCCGGGGACATCTCACACTGAAGCTTTCTTT	CASSPGTSHTEAFF
TRBJ1-2	TRBD1	many	TRBV7-8	TGTGCCAGCAGCCACGGACAGGGGTCTAACTATGGCTACACCTTC	CASSHGQGSNYGYTF
TRBJ2-3	NA	NA	TRBV11-2	TGTGCCAGCAGCCTCCAGCGGACAATCACAGATACGCAGTATTTT	CASSLQRTITDTQYF
TRBJ1-1	NA	few	TRBV7-9	TGTGCCAGCAGCGGAAGCAGGGCGAACACTGAAGCTTTCTTT	CASSGSRANTEAFF
TRBJ2-1	TRBD2	few	TRBV25-1	TGTGCCAGCGGAAGGACGGTAGCGGGAGGGCCACTGTTCTTC	CASGRTVAGGPLFF
TRBJ2-1	NA	few	TRBV11-2	TGTGCCAGCAGCTTAGGGCGACTTGCCTCCTACAATGAGCAGTTCTTC	CASSLGRLASYNEQFF
TRBJ1-6	TRBD1	few	TRBV20-1	TGCAGTGCTAGAGATCAAGGGACAGTGACTTCACCCCTCCACTTT	CSARDQGTVTSPLHF
TRBJ2-1	TRBD2	many	TRBV15	TGTGCCACCAGCAGAGAGACTAGCGGGAGCAATGAGCAGTTCTTC	CATSRETSGSNEQFF
TRBJ2-3	NA	few	TRBV12-3/TRBV12-4	TGTGCCAGCAGTGCGATGAGAGCTGTTGGAAGCACAGATACGCAGTATTTT	CASSAMRAVGSTDTQYF
TRBJ2-3	TRBD2	NA	TRBV11-3	TGTGCCAGCAGCCCCTCTAAGCGGGGGAGAGCAGATACGCAGTATTTT	CASSPSKRGRADTQYF
TRBJ2-1	NA	many	TRBV28	TGTGCCAGCAGTTTTGCAGGGATCGGGGACAATGAGCAGTTCTTC	CASSFAGIGDNEQFF
TRBJ1-4	TRBD1	many	TRBV5-1	TGCGCCAGCAGCTCGGGGACAGGGGGTTTTAATGAAAAACTGTTTTTT	CASSSGTGGFNEKLFF
TRBJ1-2	TRBD1	NA	TRBV28	TGTGCCAGCAGTTCCCGGGACAGCAATGGCTACACCTTC	CASSSRDSNGYTF